A selection of T cell receptor beta chains follows, all from one sample in a study of blood T cell repertoires in COVID-19. Generated by immunoSEQ multiplex PCR, the TCRdb table keeps only in-frame clones and is missing some. The sample includes about 200,000 clones, around nine tenths seen only once; the top ten take roughly 21%. Sequencing input: peripheral blood. The receptors here all came from a man aged 60 to 69 with active or convalescent COVID-19. The CDR3 runs from the conserved cysteine through the conserved F or W. The D gene is left open where the match is weak. Some rows mark clone size as missing; the rest say once, few, many or name a class of expanded clone.

j_call: TRBJ1-5
v_call: TRBV2
d_call: TRBD1
clone_size: NA
cdr3_nt: TGTGCCAGCAGTGCCGACAGGGTGAATCAGCCCCAGCATTTT
cdr3_aa: CASSADRVNQPQHF

j_call: TRBJ1-6
v_call: TRBV6-5
d_call: TRBD1
clone_size: NA
cdr3_nt: TGTGCCAGCAGTTCCACCGGGACAGGGAATTCACCCCTCCACTTT
cdr3_aa: CASSSTGTGNSPLHF

j_call: TRBJ2-1
v_call: TRBV4-1
d_call: TRBD2
clone_size: NA
cdr3_nt: TGCGCCAGCAGCCAACCCGGACTAGCGGGGGGAATTCTTATATACAATGAGCAGTTCTTC
cdr3_aa: CASSQPGLAGGILIYNEQFF

j_call: TRBJ1-1
v_call: TRBV7-9
d_call: NA
clone_size: few
cdr3_nt: TGTGCCAGCAGCTTATTCGGGGACACTGAAGCTTTCTTT
cdr3_aa: CASSLFGDTEAFF

j_call: TRBJ2-3
v_call: TRBV6-5
d_call: TRBD1
clone_size: NA
cdr3_nt: TGTGCCAGCAGACTACAGGGGCCGGGCACAGATACGCAGTATTTT
cdr3_aa: CASRLQGPGTDTQYF

j_call: TRBJ1-2
v_call: TRBV19
d_call: NA
clone_size: NA
cdr3_nt: TGTGCCAGTAGTAGAGGGTCGGGCTATGGCTACACCTTC
cdr3_aa: CASSRGSGYGYTF

j_call: TRBJ1-4
v_call: TRBV19
d_call: TRBD1
clone_size: NA
cdr3_nt: TGTGCCAGTAGTCCGACCGGGACAGGGAATGAAAAACTGTTTTTT
cdr3_aa: CASSPTGTGNEKLFF

j_call: TRBJ1-1
v_call: TRBV9
d_call: NA
clone_size: NA
cdr3_nt: TGTGCCAGCAGCGTACGGGAAGCGAACACTGAAGCTTTCTTT
cdr3_aa: CASSVREANTEAFF

j_call: TRBJ1-3
v_call: TRBV6-5
d_call: NA
clone_size: NA
cdr3_nt: TGTGCCAGCAGTTTCGGGGGGGCCTACTCTGGAAACACCATATATTTT
cdr3_aa: CASSFGGAYSGNTIYF

j_call: TRBJ2-1
v_call: TRBV7-3
d_call: TRBD2
clone_size: NA
cdr3_nt: TGTGCCAGCAGCCCTACTAGCGGGGGGCACAATGAGCAGTTCTTC
cdr3_aa: CASSPTSGGHNEQFF

j_call: TRBJ2-7
v_call: TRBV6-5
d_call: TRBD1
clone_size: NA
cdr3_nt: TGTGCCAGCAGTCCGGGACAGGGGGCATACGAGCAGTACTTC
cdr3_aa: CASSPGQGAYEQYF

j_call: TRBJ1-1
v_call: TRBV5-1
d_call: NA
clone_size: NA
cdr3_nt: TGCGCCAGTTCAGCCGGGGTACGTATGAACACTGAAGCTTTCTTT
cdr3_aa: CASSAGVRMNTEAFF

j_call: TRBJ2-3
v_call: TRBV4-1
d_call: TRBD2
clone_size: few
cdr3_nt: TGCGCCAGCAGCCTGGGACTAGTCACAGATACGCAGTATTTT
cdr3_aa: CASSLGLVTDTQYF

j_call: TRBJ1-1
v_call: TRBV5-4
d_call: TRBD1
clone_size: NA
cdr3_nt: TGTGCCAGCAGCCCGGAAGACAGGGGGGTTACTGAAGCTTTCTTT
cdr3_aa: CASSPEDRGVTEAFF